Below are 23 T cell receptor beta chains sequenced from a single sample in a study of T cell responses to AZD1222 COVID-19 vaccine. The table came from immunoSEQ multiplex PCR; TCRdb's copy has only in-frame clones and leaves some out. Of over 100,000 clones in the sample, around nine tenths are singletons; the top ten hold approximately 17%. The sample in question was peripheral blood, obtained on day 0 of AZD1222 vaccination. The origin of the receptors is an adult in good health.

The chain carries TRBV14 and TRBJ2-3; 7 positions match TRBD1. The CDR3 is 16 amino acids. Trimming took 0 bases from V and 6 from J; bases not matched to a gene: 9. Looked up from germline, CDR1 is SGHDN and CDR2 is FVKESK. CDR3 nucleotide sequence: TGTGCCAGCAGCCAAGAGGGACAGTTTTACGGGGATACGCAGTATTTT. It codes for CASSQEGQFYGDTQYF.

This clone appeared a few times. The J gene is TRBJ2-2, the V gene TRBV15; no reliable D call. The CDR3 runs to 14 residues. Trimming pared 5 bases from V and 3 bases from J, leaving 10 bases between. Germline V gene sequence: CDR1 LNHNV, CDR2 YYDKDF (reference sequence). The CDR3 protein is CATSGGIYTGELFF. The DNA for the CDR3 is TGTGCCACCAGCGGTGGGATATACACCGGGGAGCTGTTTTTT.

The V gene is TRBV6-5, the J gene TRBJ1-2; D unresolved. The CDR3 consists of 15 residues. Trimming shortened V by 0 bases and J by 4 bases, and 12 bases separated the two germline ends. Germline assignment: CDR1 MNHEY and CDR2 SVGAGI. The CDR3 spells CASSYSANTLYGYTF. The CDR3 coding sequence is TGTGCCAGCAGTTACTCGGCAAACACCCTCTATGGCTACACCTTC.

The V gene is TRBV9, the J gene TRBJ2-3, with D hard to call. The V end lost 0 bases, the J end lost 0 bases, and 8 bases lay between the germline ends. This CDR3 contains 15 residues. The germline V gene has CDR1 SGDLS and CDR2 YYNGEE. CDR3 amino acids: CASSVGAVSTDTQYF. The CDR3 nucleotides read TGTGCCAGCAGCGTAGGGGCAGTTAGCACAGATACGCAGTATTTT.

The chain links TRBV2 to TRBJ2-2; 12 positions match TRBD2. Germline V CDR1 and CDR2: SNHLY, FYNNEI. J lost 0 bases, V lost 10 bases, and 12 bases had no gene match. The CDR3 has 18 residues. The CDR3 loop reads CATGLRLAGGANTGELFF. The CDR3 nucleotides are TGTGCCACCGGGTTGCGCCTAGCGGGGGGGGCGAACACCGGGGAGCTGTTTTTT.

V is TRBV5-4 and J is TRBJ2-1, with 10 bases fitting TRBD2. The J segment lost 0 bases and the V segment lost 6 bases, leaving 9 bases of the junction unmatched. This CDR3 contains 17 residues. CDR1 SGHNT and CDR2 YYREEE come from the germline V gene (reference sequence). As DNA, the CDR3 is TGTGCCAGCACTACCGGGACTAGCGAACGCTCCTACAATGAGCAGTTCTTC. Its protein is CASTTGTSERSYNEQFF.

This clone was seen once. The CDR3 region has the DNA TGTGCCAGCAGCCCCCTGGGGGCGGGGGTGAACACTGAAGCTTTCTTT. This codes for CASSPLGAGVNTEAFF. The chain links TRBV3-1 (or the pseudogene TRBV3-2) to TRBJ1-1; D possibly corresponds to TRBD1 (6 bases). V lost 4 bases and J lost 0, with 15 bases in between. This CDR3 spans 16 amino acids. CDR1 and CDR2 from the germline V gene are LGHDT and YNNKEL (reference sequence).

The count of this clone is one. The J gene is TRBJ2-1, the V gene TRBV11-3, with D possibly matching TRBD2 (6 bases). V lost 4 bases and J lost 7, with 8 bases in between. The V gene's germline CDR1 is SGHNT and CDR2 YENEEA. This CDR3 comprises 12 residues. The CDR3 region has the DNA TGTGCCAGCAGCTCCGGGGGTAATGAGCAGTTCTTC. This encodes CASSSGGNEQFF. The variable domain in full, completed from reference TRBV11-3 and TRBJ2-1, reads EAGVVQSPRYKIIEKKQPVAFWCNPISGHNTLYWYLQNLGQGPELLIRYENEEAVDDSQLPKDRFSAERLKGVDSTLKIQPAELGDSAVYLCASSSGGNEQFFGPGTRLTVL.

The chain is built from TRBV29-1 and TRBJ2-5; 8 bases line up with TRBD2. Germline V gene sequence: CDR1 SQVTM, CDR2 ANQGSEA. Trimming cost V 4 bases and J 9 bases; bases outside gene matches: 13. This CDR3 is built from 14 residues. CDR3 residues: CSVGSGLAPLAQYF. CDR3 nucleotide sequence: TGCAGCGTTGGGTCAGGACTAGCCCCCTTGGCCCAGTACTTC.

The chain is built from TRBV30 and TRBJ2-7; 8 bases agree with TRBD1. V gave up 6 bases and J gave up 3 bases; unmatched junction bases: 7. The CDR3 is 13 amino acids. CDR1 GTSNPN and CDR2 SVGIG come from the germline V gene (reference sequence). CDR3 DNA sequence: TGTGCCTGTCAAGGACAGGGCGACTACGAGCAGTACTTC. Residues: CACQGQGDYEQYF.

J is TRBJ1-1 and V is TRBV5-6; D not resolved. Germline V gene data show CDR1 as SGHDT and CDR2 as YYEEEE. Trimming took off 4 bases at V and 6 bases at J, with 13 bases between the two ends. The CDR3 totals 13 residues. The DNA of the CDR3 is TGTGCCAGCAGCGTGGACCCGGCGGCTGAAGCTTTCTTT. As protein: CASSVDPAAEAFF. Full variable domain (remainder filled in from reference TRBV5-6 and TRBJ1-1): DAGVTQSPTHLIKTRGQQVTLRCSPKSGHDTVSWYQQALGQGPQFIFQYYEEEERQRGNFPDRFSGHQFPNYSSELNVNALLLGDSALYLCASSVDPAAEAFFGQGTRLTVV.

J is TRBJ2-3 and V is TRBV3-1 (or the pseudogene TRBV3-2); perhaps D is TRBD1 or TRBD2 (5 bases each). The CDR3 is 12 residues long. Germline V gene sequence: CDR1 LGHDT, CDR2 YNNKEL (reference sequence). V was pared by 0 bases and J by 13 bases, with 11 bases between. The CDR3 reads CASSQELGEKYF. The CDR3 coding sequence is TGTGCCAGCAGCCAAGAGTTGGGGGAGAAGTATTTT.

V and J are TRBV19 and TRBJ2-2, with D perhaps TRBD1 (5 bases). Trimming pared 3 bases from V and 2 bases from J, leaving 7 bases between. CDR1 LNHDA and CDR2 SQIVND come from the germline V gene (reference sequence). CDR3 size: 14 residues. The DNA of the CDR3 is TGTGCCAGTAGTATTGACAGTAACACCGGGGAGCTGTTTTTT. Encoded protein: CASSIDSNTGELFF.

This chain connects TRBV21-1 to TRBJ2-5; TRBD1 was called by the table and not checked on the DNA. TRBV21-1 is listed as a pseudogene. The CDR3 is 15 amino acids. The chain's CDR3 is CASSKSNTHQETQYF. The CDR3 DNA follows: TGTGCCAGCAGCAAATCCAACACACACCAAGAGACCCAGTACTTC.

V gene TRBV4-1 combines with J gene TRBJ1-3, with TRBD1 matching over 10 bases. The CDR3 loop spans 18 amino acids. Germline V gene sequence: CDR1 MGHRA, CDR2 YSYEKL. The trim removed 0 bases at V and 2 bases at J, leaving 7 bases unmatched. The CDR3 spells CASSQDSGQGGTGNTIYF. DNA for the CDR3: TGCGCCAGCAGCCAAGATTCCGGACAGGGGGGGACTGGAAACACCATATATTTT.

The chain links TRBV7-9 to TRBJ2-7; maybe TRBD2 (6 bases). Trimming removed 1 base from V and 7 bases from J, with 14 bases in between. Germline V gives CDR1 SEHNR, CDR2 FQNEAQ (reference sequence). This CDR3 is 14 amino acids long. CDR3: CASSLEEGSWEQYV. The CDR3 bases are TGTGCCAGCAGCTTAGAGGAGGGGAGCTGGGAGCAGTACGTC.

The chain recombines TRBV7-2 with TRBJ1-1; D is possibly TRBD1 (5 bases). CDR3 length equals 14 residues. Between the trimmed V and J ends, which lost 5 bases and 1 base, there was a span of 11 bases. The germline V gene has CDR1 SGHTA and CDR2 FQGNSA. CDR3 sequence reads: CASSPFGQNTEAFF. The CDR3 DNA reads TGTGCCAGCAGCCCATTTGGACAGAACACTGAAGCTTTCTTT. The full variable domain, completed using reference TRBV7-2 and TRBJ1-1, is GAGVSQSPSNKVTEKGKDVELRCDPISGHTALYWYRQSLGQGLEFLIYFQGNSAPDKSGLPSDRFSAERTGGSVSTLTIQRTQQEDSAVYLCASSPFGQNTEAFFGQGTRLTVV.

A single count supports this clone. V and J are TRBV11-2 and TRBJ1-1, with TRBD1 matching over 9 bases. There are 13 residues in the CDR3. The J segment lost 11 bases and the V segment lost 5 bases, leaving 9 bases of the junction unmatched. The V gene's germline CDR1 is SGHAT and CDR2 FQNNGV. The CDR3 region has the DNA TGTGCCAGCAGCCATACAGGGGGCGAAGAGGCTTTCTTT. Translated, it gives CASSHTGGEEAFF.

This clone was recorded a few times. The chain is built from TRBV4-2 and TRBJ1-6; D is undetermined. From germline, CDR1 is LGHNA and CDR2 YNFKEQ. The CDR3 is 14 residues long. Trimming cost V 0 bases and J 5 bases, with 5 bases left between them. The CDR3 region is CASSQDQNNSPLHF. The CDR3 region has the DNA TGTGCCAGCAGCCAAGATCAAAATAATTCACCCCTCCACTTT.

This clone has more than one count but fewer than ten. The chain couples TRBV19 to TRBJ2-1; perhaps TRBD1 as D (6 bases). V shed 1 base and J shed 4 bases, with 11 bases lying between them. CDR3 size: 15 residues. CDR1 LNHDA and CDR2 SQIVND come from the germline V gene (reference sequence). CDR3 sequence reads: CASSIVGGPYNEQFF. In nucleotides, the CDR3 is TGTGCCAGTAGTATAGTTGGGGGCCCTTACAATGAGCAGTTCTTC.

This chain uses TRBV15 with TRBJ1-2, with D hard to call. The V end was cut by 1 base, the J end by 0 bases, with 15 bases between. Germline loops: CDR1 LNHNV, CDR2 YYDKDF (reference sequence). The CDR3 is 17 amino acids. The CDR3 DNA reads TGTGCCACCAGCAGAGTAATTGGCGCCTTTGCTAACTATGGCTACACCTTC. The encoded protein is CATSRVIGAFANYGYTF. The variable domain in full, completed from reference TRBV15 and TRBJ1-2, reads DAMVIQNPRYQVTQFGKPVTLSCSQTLNHNVMYWYQQKSSQAPKLLFHYYDKDFNNEADTPDNFQSRRPNTSFCFLDIRSPGLGDTAMYLCATSRVIGAFANYGYTFGSGTRLTVV.

The count of this clone is one. J is TRBJ2-7 and V is TRBV30; 7 bases fit TRBD1. Germline V gene sequence: CDR1 GTSNPN, CDR2 SVGIG (reference sequence). The CDR3 consists of 15 residues. Unmatched junction bases numbered 17, after V lost 5 bases and J lost 7 bases. CDR3 DNA sequence: TGTGCCTGGGACGCCCGGACAGGCATCCTGGGAGAGCAGTACTTC. Protein sequence: CAWDARTGILGEQYF.

The chain recombines TRBV28 with TRBJ1-4, with D tentatively TRBD1 (6 bases). Germline CDR1 and CDR2: MDHEN and SYDVKM. Trimming pared 7 bases from V and 3 bases from J, leaving 9 bases between. This CDR3 has 13 residues. The CDR3 here is CASKGGANEKLFF. CDR3 in DNA: TGTGCCAGCAAGGGGGGGGCTAATGAAAAACTGTTTTTT.